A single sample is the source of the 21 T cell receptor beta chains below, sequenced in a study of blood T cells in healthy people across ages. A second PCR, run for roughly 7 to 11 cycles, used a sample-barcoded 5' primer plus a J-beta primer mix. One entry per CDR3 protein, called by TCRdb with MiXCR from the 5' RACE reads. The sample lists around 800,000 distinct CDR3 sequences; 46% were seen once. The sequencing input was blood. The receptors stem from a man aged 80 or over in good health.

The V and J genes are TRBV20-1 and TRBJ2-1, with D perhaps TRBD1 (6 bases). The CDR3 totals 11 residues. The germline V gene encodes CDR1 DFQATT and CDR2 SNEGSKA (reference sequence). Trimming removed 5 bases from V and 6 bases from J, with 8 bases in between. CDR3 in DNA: TGCAGTGCTTACAGGGTCAATGAGCAGTTCTTC. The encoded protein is CSAYRVNEQFF.

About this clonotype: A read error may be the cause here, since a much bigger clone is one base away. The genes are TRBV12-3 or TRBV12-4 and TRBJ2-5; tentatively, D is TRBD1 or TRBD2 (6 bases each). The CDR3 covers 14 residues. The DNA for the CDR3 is TGTGCCGGCAGTTCCGGGGGCTTGGTTAATGAGCAGTACTTC. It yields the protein CAGSSGGLVNEQYF.

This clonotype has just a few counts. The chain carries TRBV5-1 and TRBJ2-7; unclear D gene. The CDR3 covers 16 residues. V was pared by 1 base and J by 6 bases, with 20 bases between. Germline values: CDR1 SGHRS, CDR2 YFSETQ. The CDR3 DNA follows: TGCGCCAGCAGCTTGAGGCTCCAGCGCCCTCTCCTCGAGCAGTACTTC. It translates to CASSLRLQRPLLEQYF.

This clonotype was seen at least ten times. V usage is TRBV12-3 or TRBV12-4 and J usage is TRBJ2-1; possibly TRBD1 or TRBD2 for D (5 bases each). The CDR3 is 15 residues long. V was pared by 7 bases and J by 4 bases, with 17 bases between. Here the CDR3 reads CASTWDQQSYNEQFF. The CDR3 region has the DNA TGTGCCAGCACCTGGGACCAACAGTCTTACAATGAGCAGTTCTTC.

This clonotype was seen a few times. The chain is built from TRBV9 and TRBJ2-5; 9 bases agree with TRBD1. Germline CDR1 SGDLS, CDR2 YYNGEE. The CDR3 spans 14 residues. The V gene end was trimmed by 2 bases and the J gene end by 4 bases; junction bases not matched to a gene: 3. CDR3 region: CASSVGDRVETQYF. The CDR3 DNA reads TGTGCCAGCAGCGTGGGGGACAGGGTAGAGACCCAGTACTTC. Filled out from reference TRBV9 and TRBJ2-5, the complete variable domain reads DSGVTQTPKHLITATGQRVTLRCSPRSGDLSVYWYQQSLDQGLQFLIQYYNGEERAKGNILERFSAQQFPDLHSELNLSSLELGDSALYFCASSVGDRVETQYFGPGTRLLVL.

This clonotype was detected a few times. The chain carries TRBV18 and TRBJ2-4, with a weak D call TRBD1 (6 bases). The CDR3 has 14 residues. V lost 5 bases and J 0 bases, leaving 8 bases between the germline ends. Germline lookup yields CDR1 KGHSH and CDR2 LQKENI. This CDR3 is CASSGQRAKNIQYF. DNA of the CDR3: TGTGCCAGCTCAGGACAGCGAGCCAAAAACATTCAGTACTTC.

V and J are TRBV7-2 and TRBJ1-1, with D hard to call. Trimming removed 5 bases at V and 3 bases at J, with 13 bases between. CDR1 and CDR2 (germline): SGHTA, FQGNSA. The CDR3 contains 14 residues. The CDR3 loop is CASSHTLGYTEAFF. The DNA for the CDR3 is TGTGCCAGCAGCCACACTTTGGGGTACACTGAAGCTTTCTTT.

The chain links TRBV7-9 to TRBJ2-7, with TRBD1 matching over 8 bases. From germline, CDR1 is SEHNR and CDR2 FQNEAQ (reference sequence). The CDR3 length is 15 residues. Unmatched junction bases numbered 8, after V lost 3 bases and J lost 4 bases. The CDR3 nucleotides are TGTGCCAGCAGCTTTACAGGGGGTACCTCGTACGAGCAGTACTTC. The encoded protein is CASSFTGGTSYEQYF.

The CDR3 loop is CASSLAPVHEQFF. The CDR3 region has the DNA TGTGCCAGCAGTTTGGCTCCAGTCCATGAGCAGTTCTTC. The rearrangement joins TRBV12-3 or TRBV12-4 to TRBJ2-1; D is uncertain. V was shortened by 3 bases and J by 8 bases, with 11 bases between the two germline ends. The CDR3 sequence is 13 residues long.

The CDR3 DNA follows: TGTGCCAGCACGGCCAAGACGAACACCGGGGAGCTGTTTTTT. Translated, it gives CASTAKTNTGELFF. The J gene is TRBJ2-2, the V gene TRBV7-3; no clear D. Trimming pared 7 bases from V and 0 bases from J, leaving 9 bases between. The germline V gene has CDR1 SGHTA and CDR2 FQGTGA. This CDR3 is built from 14 residues.

The CDR3 bases are TGTGCCAGCAGCTCCCGACCTCTAGCGGGGATGCCCAATGAGCAGTTCTTC. Translated: CASSSRPLAGMPNEQFF. The V gene is TRBV5-4, the J gene TRBJ2-1; 9 positions match TRBD2. From germline, CDR1 is SGHNT and CDR2 YYREEE (reference sequence). CDR3 size: 17 residues. V was pared by 3 bases and J by 6 bases, with 13 bases of the junction left unmatched.

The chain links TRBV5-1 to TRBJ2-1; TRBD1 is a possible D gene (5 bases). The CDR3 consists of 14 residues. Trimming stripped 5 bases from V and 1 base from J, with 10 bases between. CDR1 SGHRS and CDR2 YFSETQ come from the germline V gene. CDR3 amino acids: CASSKRGSYNEQFF. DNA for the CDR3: TGCGCCAGCAGTAAAAGGGGTTCCTACAATGAGCAGTTCTTC.

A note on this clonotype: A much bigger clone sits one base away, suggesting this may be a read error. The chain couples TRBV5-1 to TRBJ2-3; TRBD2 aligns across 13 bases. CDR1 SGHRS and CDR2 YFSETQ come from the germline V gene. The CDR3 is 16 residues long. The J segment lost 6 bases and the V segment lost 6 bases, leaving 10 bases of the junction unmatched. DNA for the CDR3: TGCGCCAGCAACTTCACTAGCGGGAGGGCCGGGGATACGCAGTATTTT. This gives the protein CASNFTSGRAGDTQYF.

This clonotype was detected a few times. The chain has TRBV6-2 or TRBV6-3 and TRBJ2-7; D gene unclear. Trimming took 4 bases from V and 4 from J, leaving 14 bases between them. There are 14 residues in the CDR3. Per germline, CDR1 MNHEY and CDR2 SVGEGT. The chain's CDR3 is CASSSPDPPYEQYF. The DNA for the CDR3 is TGTGCCAGCAGTTCGCCAGACCCTCCTTACGAGCAGTACTTC.

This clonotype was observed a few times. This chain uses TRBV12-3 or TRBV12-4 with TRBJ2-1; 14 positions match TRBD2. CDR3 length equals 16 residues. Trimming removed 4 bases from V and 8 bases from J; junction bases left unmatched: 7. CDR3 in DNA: TGTGCCAGCAGTTACGGGACTAGCGGGAGACCCGATGAGCAGTTCTTC. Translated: CASSYGTSGRPDEQFF.

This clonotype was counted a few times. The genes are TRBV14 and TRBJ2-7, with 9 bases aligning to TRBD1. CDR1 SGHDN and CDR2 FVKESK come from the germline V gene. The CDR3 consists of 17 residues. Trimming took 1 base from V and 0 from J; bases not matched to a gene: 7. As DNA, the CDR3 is TGTGCCAGCAGCCAAGGGATTACAGGGGGCTTCTCCTACGAGCAGTACTTC. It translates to CASSQGITGGFSYEQYF. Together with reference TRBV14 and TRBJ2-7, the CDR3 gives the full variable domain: EAGVTQFPSHSVIEKGQTVTLRCDPISGHDNLYWYRRVMGKEIKFLLHFVKESKQDESGMPNNRFLAERTGGTYSTLKVQPAELEDSGVYFCASSQGITGGFSYEQYFGPGTRLTVT.

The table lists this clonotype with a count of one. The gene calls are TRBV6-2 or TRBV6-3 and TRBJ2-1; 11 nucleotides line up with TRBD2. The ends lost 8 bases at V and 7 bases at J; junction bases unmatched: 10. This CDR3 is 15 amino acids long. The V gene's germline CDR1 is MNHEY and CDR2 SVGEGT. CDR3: CASYALGLAVNEQFF. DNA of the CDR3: TGTGCCAGCTATGCTCTGGGACTAGCGGTGAATGAGCAGTTCTTC.

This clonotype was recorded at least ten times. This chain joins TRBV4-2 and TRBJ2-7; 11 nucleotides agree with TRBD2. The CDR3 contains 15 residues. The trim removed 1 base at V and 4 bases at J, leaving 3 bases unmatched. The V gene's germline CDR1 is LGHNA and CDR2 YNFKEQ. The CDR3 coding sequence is TGTGCCAGCAGCCAAGCACTAGCGGGAGTTTACGAGCAGTACTTC. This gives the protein CASSQALAGVYEQYF.

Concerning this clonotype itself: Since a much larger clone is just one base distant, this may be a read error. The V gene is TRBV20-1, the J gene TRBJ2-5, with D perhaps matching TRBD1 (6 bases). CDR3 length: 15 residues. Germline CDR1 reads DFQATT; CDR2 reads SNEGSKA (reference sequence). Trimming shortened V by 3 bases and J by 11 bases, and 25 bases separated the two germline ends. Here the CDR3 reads CSASANGDTVREQYF. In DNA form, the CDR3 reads TGCAGTGCTAGTGCCAATGGGGACACCGTGAGAGAGCAGTACTTC.

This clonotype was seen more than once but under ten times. CDR3 amino acids: CASSPTSGRVGTDTQYF. The CDR3, as DNA: TGTGCCAGCAGCCCGACTAGCGGGAGGGTTGGAACAGATACGCAGTATTTT. The rearrangement joins TRBV7-2 to TRBJ2-3; TRBD2 aligns across 14 bases. Germline V lookup: CDR1 SGHTA, CDR2 FQGNSA. J lost 3 bases, V lost 5 bases, and 7 bases had no gene match. The length of the CDR3 is 17 residues.

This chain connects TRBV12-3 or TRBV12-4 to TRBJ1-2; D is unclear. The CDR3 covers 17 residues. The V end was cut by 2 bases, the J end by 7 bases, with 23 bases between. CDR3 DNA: TGTGCCAGCAGTTTAAAAAGAGGCCAGTTCATTACCTGTGGCTACACCTTC. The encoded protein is CASSLKRGQFITCGYTF.